This TCR beta chain was recovered during a study of molecular identifiers for immune sequencing clone quantification. Background on the study: Split five ways in replicates, RNA from about 20,000 or 100,000 naive CD8 cells had four portions sequenced.

Germline V gene data show CDR1 as SGHTA and CDR2 as FQGNSA. CDR3 length: 14 residues. Naive CD8 libraries used roughly 18,000 to 1,000,000 sorted cells and 10%, 30% or 50% RNA. Comment on this clonotype: Germline and junction disagree at one end, which may indicate a read error.

Listed TCR primers, together with previously described methods, were used for the bulk TCR libraries. From the PCR reads, TCRdb called clonotypes with MiXCR, one entry per CDR3 protein. This sample yields some 320,000 distinct CDR3 sequences, of which about a quarter are seen a single time; 0.74% belongs to the top ten. The sample was naive CD8+ T cells from blood, with Jurkat cell RNA spiked in. Noted subset: FACS-sorted CD8+CD4-CCR7+CD45RA+ naive T cells. The clonotype was recovered from a human donor in good health. Some libraries in this study had Jurkat cell RNA spiked in. The V call is TRBV7-2, the J call TRBJ1-5; D gene ambiguous. As DNA, the CDR3 is TGTGCCAGAGAGGACTTCAATAGCAATCAGACCCAGCAATTT. Translated: CAREDFNSNQTQQF.